In its sample, the clone carrying this T cell receptor beta chain was seen a few times. As yet, its antigen is unknown. The CDR3 consists of 13 residues. Trimming removed 6 bases from V and 7 bases from J, with 15 bases in between. Per the germline V gene, CDR1 is LNHDA and CDR2 is SQIVND (reference sequence). The table came from immunoSEQ multiplex PCR; TCRdb's copy has only in-frame clones and leaves some out. The table shows 95,000 to 110,000 clones, with 86% occurring only once. This record belongs to a study of T cell responses to AZD1222 COVID-19 vaccine. Study-wide results and limits: The span of vaccine-associated CD4 TCRs extended across spike, with dominance at 160-218 and 743-854. Possibly, clonal diversity was underestimated; donors were largely white British and included more females. The study found Spike-specific TCR breadth and depth rose after two AZD1222 doses. Variant regions that are unmutated are reportedly the target of nearly half of spike-specific TCRs.

This clonotype was obtained from an adult who received the MenACWY meningococcal vaccine as a control. The V gene is TRBV19, the J gene TRBJ1-2; possible D gene TRBD1, 5 bases. Material: peripheral blood, obtained 28 days after the second dose of the MenACWY control vaccine. CDR3 amino acids: CASRPGEGTGYTF. DNA for the CDR3: TGTGCCAGTAGACCGGGGGAGGGGACTGGCTACACCTTC.